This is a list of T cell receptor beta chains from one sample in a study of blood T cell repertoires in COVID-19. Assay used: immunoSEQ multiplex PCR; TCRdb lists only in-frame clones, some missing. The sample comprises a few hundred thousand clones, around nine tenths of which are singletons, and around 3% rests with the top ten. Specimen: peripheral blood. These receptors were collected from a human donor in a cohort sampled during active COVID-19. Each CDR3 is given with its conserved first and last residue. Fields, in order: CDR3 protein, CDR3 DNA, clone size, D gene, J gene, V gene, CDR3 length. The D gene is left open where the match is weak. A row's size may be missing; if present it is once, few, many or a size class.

CDR3 protein: CATSAPGQRDSKNTGELFF; CDR3 DNA: TGTGCCACCAGTGCCCCAGGACAGAGAGATTCTAAGAACACCGGGGAGCTGTTTTTT; clone size: -; D gene: -; J gene: TRBJ2-2; V gene: TRBV24-1; CDR3 length: 19
CDR3 protein: CATSRELAGGLDEQFF; CDR3 DNA: TGTGCCACCAGCAGGGAACTAGCGGGAGGACTTGATGAGCAGTTCTTC; clone size: -; D gene: TRBD2; J gene: TRBJ2-1; V gene: TRBV15; CDR3 length: 16
CDR3 protein: CASSLGWEFTDTQYF; CDR3 DNA: TGTGCCAGCAGCTTAGGGTGGGAGTTCACAGATACGCAGTATTTT; clone size: -; D gene: -; J gene: TRBJ2-3; V gene: TRBV11-3; CDR3 length: 15
CDR3 protein: CASSPSGDMGVYGYTF; CDR3 DNA: TGTGCCAGCTCACCAAGTGGGGACATGGGAGTCTATGGCTACACCTTC; clone size: -; D gene: -; J gene: TRBJ1-2; V gene: TRBV18; CDR3 length: 16
CDR3 protein: CASSKGGPTGELFF; CDR3 DNA: TGTGCCAGCAGCAAGGGGGGGCCCACCGGGGAGCTGTTTTTT; clone size: -; D gene: -; J gene: TRBJ2-2; V gene: TRBV5-4; CDR3 length: 14
CDR3 protein: CASSTRGQGAVPDTQYF; CDR3 DNA: TGTGCCAGTAGCACCAGGGGGCAGGGGGCAGTCCCAGATACGCAGTATTTT; clone size: -; D gene: TRBD1; J gene: TRBJ2-3; V gene: TRBV19; CDR3 length: 17
CDR3 protein: CASRLQGENEKLFF; CDR3 DNA: TGTGCCAGCAGGTTACAGGGGGAGAATGAAAAACTGTTTTTT; clone size: once; D gene: TRBD1; J gene: TRBJ1-4; V gene: TRBV3-1/TRBV3-2; CDR3 length: 14
CDR3 protein: CASSSTGVNQPQHF; CDR3 DNA: TGTGCCAGCAGTTCCACGGGGGTCAATCAGCCCCAGCATTTT; clone size: -; D gene: -; J gene: TRBJ1-5; V gene: TRBV3-1/TRBV3-2; CDR3 length: 14
CDR3 protein: CASTPIQGNAQPQHF; CDR3 DNA: TGTGCCAGTACCCCAATACAGGGGAATGCGCAGCCCCAGCATTTT; clone size: -; D gene: TRBD1; J gene: TRBJ1-5; V gene: TRBV19; CDR3 length: 15
CDR3 protein: CASSPDRGLADTQYF; CDR3 DNA: TGTGCCAGCAGTCCTGACAGGGGGCTCGCAGATACGCAGTATTTT; clone size: -; D gene: TRBD1; J gene: TRBJ2-3; V gene: TRBV2; CDR3 length: 15
CDR3 protein: CASSPGTGIMNTEAFF; CDR3 DNA: TGTGCCAGCTCACCCGGGACAGGGATAATGAACACTGAAGCTTTCTTT; clone size: -; D gene: TRBD1; J gene: TRBJ1-1; V gene: TRBV18; CDR3 length: 16
CDR3 protein: CASSESVTGSYYEQYF; CDR3 DNA: TGTGCCAGCAGTGAAAGTGTCACAGGATCCTACTACGAGCAGTACTTC; clone size: -; D gene: -; J gene: TRBJ2-7; V gene: TRBV2; CDR3 length: 16
CDR3 protein: CASSPKAGEETQYF; CDR3 DNA: TGTGCCAGCTCACCTAAAGCGGGGGAAGAGACCCAGTACTTC; clone size: -; D gene: TRBD2; J gene: TRBJ2-5; V gene: TRBV18; CDR3 length: 14
CDR3 protein: CASSPGWTGIIRSHGYTF; CDR3 DNA: TGTGCCAGCTCACCTGGATGGACAGGGATCATCAGATCTCATGGCTACACCTTC; clone size: -; D gene: TRBD1; J gene: TRBJ1-2; V gene: TRBV18; CDR3 length: 18
CDR3 protein: CASSFATSRDTQYF; CDR3 DNA: TGTGCCAGCAGTTTTGCCACTAGCAGAGATACGCAGTATTTT; clone size: once; D gene: -; J gene: TRBJ2-3; V gene: TRBV6-2/TRBV6-3; CDR3 length: 14
CDR3 protein: CASSQEAPRDRGRGYGYTF; CDR3 DNA: TGCGCCAGCAGCCAAGAAGCGCCCCGGGACAGGGGGCGCGGGTATGGCTACACCTTC; clone size: -; D gene: TRBD1; J gene: TRBJ1-2; V gene: TRBV4-1; CDR3 length: 19
CDR3 protein: CAWSVPEGVDKNIQYF; CDR3 DNA: TGTGCCTGGAGTGTACCCGAGGGGGTGGACAAAAACATTCAGTACTTC; clone size: few; D gene: -; J gene: TRBJ2-4; V gene: TRBV30; CDR3 length: 16
CDR3 protein: CASSSQPGHANF; CDR3 DNA: TGTGCCAGCAGCTCTCAACCGGGACATGCCAATTTT; clone size: -; D gene: -; J gene: TRBJ1-4; V gene: TRBV12-3/TRBV12-4; CDR3 length: 12
CDR3 protein: CASSIASREGTSEQYF; CDR3 DNA: TGTGCCAGTAGTATAGCCTCTAGGGAGGGTACTAGCGAGCAGTACTTC; clone size: -; D gene: TRBD2; J gene: TRBJ2-7; V gene: TRBV19; CDR3 length: 16
CDR3 protein: CASSPGQGAGEQYF; CDR3 DNA: TGTGCCAGCAGCCCGGGACAGGGGGCCGGAGAGCAGTACTTC; clone size: -; D gene: TRBD1; J gene: TRBJ2-7; V gene: TRBV3-1/TRBV3-2; CDR3 length: 14
CDR3 protein: CASRRLAGNEQFF; CDR3 DNA: TGTGCCAGTCGAAGACTAGCGGGCAATGAGCAGTTCTTC; clone size: -; D gene: TRBD2; J gene: TRBJ2-1; V gene: TRBV19; CDR3 length: 13
CDR3 protein: CASKMMGQGTYEQYF; CDR3 DNA: TGTGCCAGCAAGATGATGGGACAGGGTACCTACGAGCAGTACTTC; clone size: -; D gene: TRBD1; J gene: TRBJ2-7; V gene: TRBV2; CDR3 length: 15
CDR3 protein: CASSQDIRAGNTEAFF; CDR3 DNA: TGCGCCAGCAGCCAAGATATCAGGGCCGGGAACACTGAAGCTTTCTTT; clone size: -; D gene: -; J gene: TRBJ1-1; V gene: TRBV4-1; CDR3 length: 16
CDR3 protein: CASSLGGDYEQYF; CDR3 DNA: TGTGCCAGCAGCTTAGGGGGGGACTACGAGCAGTACTTC; clone size: -; D gene: -; J gene: TRBJ2-7; V gene: TRBV11-3; CDR3 length: 13
CDR3 protein: CASSGGRATDTQYF; CDR3 DNA: TGTGCCAGCAGTGGCGGGAGGGCCACAGATACGCAGTATTTT; clone size: few; D gene: TRBD2; J gene: TRBJ2-3; V gene: TRBV6-4; CDR3 length: 14
CDR3 protein: CASSLAPSRVETQYF; CDR3 DNA: TGCGCCAGCAGCTTGGCCCCTTCTAGAGTAGAGACCCAGTACTTC; clone size: -; D gene: -; J gene: TRBJ2-5; V gene: TRBV5-1; CDR3 length: 15
CDR3 protein: CASRKAGIPQETQYF; CDR3 DNA: TGTGCCAGCAGAAAAGCGGGAATACCACAAGAGACCCAGTACTTC; clone size: -; D gene: TRBD2; J gene: TRBJ2-5; V gene: TRBV6-5; CDR3 length: 15
CDR3 protein: CASSPPEGAGYGYTF; CDR3 DNA: TGTGCCAGCTCACCACCCGAGGGGGCTGGCTATGGCTACACCTTC; clone size: -; D gene: TRBD1; J gene: TRBJ1-2; V gene: TRBV18; CDR3 length: 15
CDR3 protein: CASSEQVSVYGYTF; CDR3 DNA: TGTGCCAGCAGTGAACAAGTCAGCGTGTATGGCTACACCTTC; clone size: few; D gene: -; J gene: TRBJ1-2; V gene: TRBV6-1; CDR3 length: 14